The 21 T cell receptor beta chains below were found in one sample sequenced in a study of shared clonotypes between healthy human individuals (dated by TCRdb to the early 2020s). The library was built by means of the immunoSEQ multiplex PCR assay. TCRdb mirrors the immuneACCESS table, restricted to in-frame sequences. Some clones are absent from its copies; in checked studies, under half trace to an unresolved V gene, and the reason for the others is unknown. Present in this sample are some 2 million clones, 85% to 95% of which were seen just once. The ten biggest clones cover more than 0.1% of the sample. The sample comprised naive CD4+ T cells sorted from blood. This specimen's cell subset or site label, per the study, means: CD45RA+ positively selected. The receptors were gathered from a man aged 18 to 29 in good health.

The rearrangement uses TRBV10-3 and TRBJ2-5, with 8 bases that match TRBD1. Germline assignment: CDR1 ENHRY and CDR2 SYGVKD. The CDR3 covers 14 residues. V shed 10 bases and J 2 bases; nucleotides not matched to a gene: 9. The CDR3 DNA sequence: TGTGCCACCGGACAGGGTTCGGGGCAAGAGACCCAGTACTTC. This encodes CATGQGSGQETQYF.

V and J are TRBV9 and TRBJ1-3, with D hard to call. Trimming took 0 bases from V and 10 from J, leaving 14 bases between them. Germline values: CDR1 SGDLS, CDR2 YYNGEE. The CDR3 has 14 residues. The chain's CDR3 is CASSVDPLLGTIYF. In DNA form, the CDR3 reads TGTGCCAGCAGCGTAGACCCGTTGTTAGGAACCATATATTTT.

V gene TRBV5-1 combines with J gene TRBJ1-5; TRBD1 matches 11 bases. Per germline, CDR1 SGHRS and CDR2 YFSETQ. The length of the CDR3 is 15 residues. The ends lost 0 bases at V and 11 bases at J; junction bases unmatched: 7. DNA for the CDR3: TGCGCCAGCAGCTTGGCAGGACAGGGGGCTGGGACCCAGCATTTT. It translates to CASSLAGQGAGTQHF.

The rearrangement links TRBV5-4 to TRBJ2-1, with 9 bases that match TRBD1. CDR1 is SGHNT, CDR2 YYREEE, per germline (reference sequence). The CDR3 runs to 15 residues. V shed 1 base, J shed 7 bases, and the junction held 6 bases outside the gene matches. This chain's CDR3 is CASSLRDREYNEQFF. The CDR3 DNA sequence: TGTGCCAGCAGCTTGCGGGACAGGGAATATAATGAGCAGTTCTTC. Using reference TRBV5-4 and TRBJ2-1 for the parts outside the CDR3, the full variable domain is ETGVTQSPTHLIKTRGQQVTLRCSSQSGHNTVSWYQQALGQGPQFIFQYYREEENGRGNFPPRFSGLQFPNYSSELNVNALELDDSALYLCASSLRDREYNEQFFGPGTRLTVL.

Worth noting for this clone: Other DNA sequences of this sample code for an identical CDR3. The chain carries TRBV7-2 and TRBJ1-2; no firm D call. The V end lost 1 base, the J end lost 1 base, and 4 bases lay between the germline ends. Per germline, CDR1 SGHTA and CDR2 FQGNSA. This CDR3 contains 13 residues. The CDR3 DNA reads TGTGCCAGCAGCTTAGGGGGTAACTATGGCTACACCTTC. Translation: CASSLGGNYGYTF.

Points on this clone: A much larger clone lies one base from this, so it may be a read error. The same CDR3 arises from other DNA sequences in this sample as well. The chain has TRBV7-2 and TRBJ1-2, with a weak D call TRBD1 (5 bases). The germline gives CDR1 SGHTA, CDR2 FQGNSA. The germline V and J ends were trimmed by 5 bases and 5 bases, with 12 bases remaining between them. The CDR3 sequence is 13 residues long. The CDR3 region has the DNA TGTGCCAGCAGCCCCGGGACGGTATATGGCTACACCTTC. It codes for CASSPGTVYGYTF.

To note about this clone: Just one base apart from a much larger clone, this may be a read error. Other DNA sequences in this specimen translate into the identical CDR3. The V gene is TRBV5-4, the J gene TRBJ1-3; D not resolved. This CDR3 region has 12 residues. The ends were cut back, 0 bases at V and 3 bases at J, with 1 base in the middle. Germline V gene lookup returns CDR1 SGHNT and CDR2 YYREEE (reference sequence). The CDR3 sequence: CASSLDGNTIYF. The CDR3 nucleotides read TGTGCCAGCAGCTTGGATGGAAACACCATATATTTT. The full variable domain, its missing parts supplied by reference TRBV5-4 and TRBJ1-3, is ETGVTQSPTHLIKTRGQQVTLRCSSQSGHNTVSWYQQALGQGPQFIFQYYREEENGRGNFPPRFSGLQFPNYSSELNVNALELDDSALYLCASSLDGNTIYFGEGSWLTVV.

The chain links TRBV30 to TRBJ1-6; D unresolved. Germline V gene lookup returns CDR1 GTSNPN and CDR2 SVGIG (reference sequence). Trimming removed 3 bases from V and 7 bases from J, with 16 bases in between. This CDR3 spans 15 amino acids. CDR3 sequence reads: CAWRASGSGNSPLHF. CDR3 sequence (DNA): TGTGCCTGGAGGGCCTCCGGGTCCGGAAATTCACCCCTCCACTTT.

The chain employs TRBV7-9 and TRBJ2-7; 12 nucleotides agree with TRBD2. Germline trimming cut 4 bases from V and 5 bases from J; bases unmatched to any gene: 12. The CDR3 totals 17 residues. From germline, CDR1 is SEHNR and CDR2 FQNEAQ (reference sequence). The CDR3 here is CASSSKLAGGPANEQYF. CDR3 DNA: TGTGCCAGCAGCTCCAAACTAGCGGGGGGCCCTGCCAACGAGCAGTACTTC. The whole variable domain, filled in from reference TRBV7-9 and TRBJ2-7, reads DTGVSQNPRHKITKRGQNVTFRCDPISEHNRLYWYRQTLGQGPEFLTYFQNEAQLEKSRLLSDRFSAERPKGSFSTLEIQRTEQGDSAMYLCASSSKLAGGPANEQYFGPGTRLTVT.

This clone was observed many times. This chain connects TRBV5-1 to TRBJ1-2, with D tentatively TRBD1 (5 bases). Trimming pared 4 bases from V and 4 bases from J, leaving 17 bases between. This CDR3 contains 15 residues. Germline CDR1 and CDR2: SGHRS and YFSETQ. This chain's CDR3 is CASSPSVTEIYGYTF. DNA of the CDR3: TGCGCCAGCAGCCCCTCCGTGACAGAGATCTATGGCTACACCTTC.

The chain is built from TRBV5-1 and TRBJ2-7; TRBD1 matches at 11 bases. Germline V gene sequence: CDR1 SGHRS, CDR2 YFSETQ. Trimming cost V 4 bases and J 0 bases; bases outside gene matches: 6. The CDR3 extends over 16 amino acids. In DNA form, the CDR3 reads TGCGCCAGCAGCCGAACCGGGACAGGGGGCTCCTACGAGCAGTACTTC. The encoded protein is CASSRTGTGGSYEQYF.

This chain links TRBV11-2 with TRBJ2-2; 7 nucleotides line up with TRBD2. Germline values: CDR1 SGHAT, CDR2 FQNNGV. J gave up 4 bases and V 2 bases, and 4 bases lay outside the gene matches. The CDR3 totals 15 residues. The CDR3 reads CASSLRGEGTGELFF. The DNA of the CDR3 is TGTGCCAGCAGCTTACGGGGGGAGGGCACCGGGGAGCTGTTTTTT.

This chain links TRBV7-9 with TRBJ2-2; maybe TRBD1 (6 bases). This CDR3 has 15 residues. Trimming removed 5 bases from V and 6 bases from J, with 16 bases in between. Per the germline V gene, CDR1 is SEHNR and CDR2 is FQNEAQ (reference sequence). CDR3 DNA: TGTGCCAGCAGCCCAAAACAGGGAGACCCCGGGGAGCTGTTTTTT. It translates to CASSPKQGDPGELFF.

The chain uses TRBV28 and TRBJ2-1; D possibly corresponds to TRBD2 (6 bases). Looked up from germline, CDR1 is MDHEN and CDR2 is SYDVKM. This CDR3 comprises 14 residues. Trimming stripped 5 bases from V and 4 bases from J, with 12 bases between. Here the CDR3 DNA reads TGTGCCAGCAGTAGGCGGGGCTCATACAATGAGCAGTTCTTC. This sequence encodes CASSRRGSYNEQFF.

The chain combines TRBV11-2 with TRBJ2-1; D unresolved. Germline V gene data show CDR1 as SGHAT and CDR2 as FQNNGV. V was pared by 3 bases and J by 4 bases, with 13 bases between. The CDR3 loop spans 15 amino acids. The CDR3 DNA reads as TGTGCCAGCAGCTTGGACGGGTTACTATACAATGAGCAGTTCTTC. Amino acids: CASSLDGLLYNEQFF. The complete variable domain, with remaining parts taken from reference TRBV11-2 and TRBJ2-1, reads EAGVAQSPRYKIIEKRQSVAFWCNPISGHATLYWYQQILGQGPKLLIQFQNNGVVDDSQLPKDRFSAERLKGVDSTLKIQPAKLEDSAVYLCASSLDGLLYNEQFFGPGTRLTVL.

This chain uses TRBV7-2 with TRBJ2-7, with unresolved D. The V gene's germline CDR1 is SGHTA and CDR2 FQGNSA. The CDR3 consists of 15 residues. Trimming removed 4 bases from V and 1 base from J, with 14 bases in between. CDR3 coding DNA: TGTGCCAGCAGCTCCTTTGGAACTCCGTCCTACGAGCAGTACTTC. Protein: CASSSFGTPSYEQYF.

This clone was picked up one time. The chain links TRBV6-1 to TRBJ1-6; 7 bases fit TRBD1. With 10 bases clipped from V and 9 bases from J, the junction kept 12 bases outside the gene matches. Looked up from germline, CDR1 is MNHNS and CDR2 is SASEGT. This CDR3 is 14 amino acids long. The CDR3 is CATAGGSLASPLHF. CDR3 nucleotides: TGTGCCACCGCAGGGGGTAGTCTAGCTTCACCCCTCCACTTT.

This chain links TRBV7-9 with TRBJ1-1; D unclear. Germline values: CDR1 SEHNR, CDR2 FQNEAQ (reference sequence). This CDR3 has 11 amino acids. V was clipped by 0 bases and J by 8 bases, with 4 bases between them. The CDR3 is CASSLAWEAFF. In DNA form, the CDR3 reads TGTGCCAGCAGCTTAGCCTGGGAAGCTTTCTTT.

V gene TRBV7-9 combines with J gene TRBJ2-6; D unresolved. CDR3 length: 15 amino acids. CDR1 and CDR2 (germline): SEHNR, FQNEAQ (reference sequence). V lost 2 bases and J lost 0, with 5 bases in between. The CDR3 loop reads CASSLHPSGANVLTF. The CDR3 DNA reads as TGTGCCAGCAGCTTACACCCCTCTGGGGCCAACGTCCTGACTTTC.

Concerning this clone itself: The same CDR3 arises from other DNA sequences in this sample as well. The chain employs TRBV18 and TRBJ1-1, with D tentatively TRBD1 (5 bases). V was cut by 3 bases and J by 5 bases, with 10 bases left in between. The germline V gene encodes CDR1 KGHSH and CDR2 LQKENI. There are 13 residues in the CDR3. The CDR3 bases are TGTGCCAGCTCACCCTTGGAGGGGACTGAAGCTTTCTTT. This sequence encodes CASSPLEGTEAFF.

V usage is TRBV7-6 and J usage is TRBJ2-7; 8 bases fit TRBD1. The CDR3 covers 16 residues. The germline gives CDR1 SGHVS, CDR2 FNYEAQ. The junction had 11 bases not matched to a gene; V was cut back by 2 bases and J by 5 bases. The CDR3 nucleotides read TGTGCCAGCAGCTTATTCGACGGGACAGGATCCCACGAGCAGTACTTC. This translates into CASSLFDGTGSHEQYF.